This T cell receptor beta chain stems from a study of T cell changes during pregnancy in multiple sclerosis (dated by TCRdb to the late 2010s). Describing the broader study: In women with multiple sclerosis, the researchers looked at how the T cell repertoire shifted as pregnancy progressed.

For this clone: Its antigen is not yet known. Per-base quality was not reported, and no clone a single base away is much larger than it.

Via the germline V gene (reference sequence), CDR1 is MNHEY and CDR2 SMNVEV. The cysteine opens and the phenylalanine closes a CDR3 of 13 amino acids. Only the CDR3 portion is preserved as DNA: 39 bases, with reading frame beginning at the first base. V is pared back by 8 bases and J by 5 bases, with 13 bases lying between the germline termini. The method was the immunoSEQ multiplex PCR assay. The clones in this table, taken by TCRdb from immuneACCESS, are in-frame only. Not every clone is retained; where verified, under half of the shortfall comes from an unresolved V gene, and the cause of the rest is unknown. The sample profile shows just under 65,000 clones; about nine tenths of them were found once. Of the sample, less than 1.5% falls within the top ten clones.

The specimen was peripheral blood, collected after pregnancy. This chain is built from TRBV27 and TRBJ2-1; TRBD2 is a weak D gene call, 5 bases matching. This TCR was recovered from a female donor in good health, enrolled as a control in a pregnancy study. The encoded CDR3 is CASGELLNNEQFF. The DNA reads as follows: TGTGCCAGCGGGGAGTTACTTAACAATGAGCAGTTCTTC.